One and the same sample provided the 14 T cell receptor beta chains below, sequenced in a study of siplizumab effects on memory and regulatory T cells. This table comes from immunoSEQ multiplex PCR, and its TCRdb copy is limited to in-frame clones, with some not included. Found here are about 87,000 clones, approximately 88% of them singletons; the top ten hold less than 2%. Sequencing was done on a sample of Tregs sorted from blood. All receptors come from a human donor in good health.

This clone appeared a few times. The genes are TRBV10-3 and TRBJ1-6; D is perhaps TRBD1 (5 bases). V lost 0 bases and J lost 14, with 23 bases in between. This CDR3 contains 17 residues. Germline V gene sequence: CDR1 ENHRY, CDR2 SYGVKD. The CDR3 sequence: CAISESGGGPFQRSLHF. DNA for the CDR3: TGTGCCATCAGTGAGTCCGGGGGAGGACCCTTTCAAAGGTCCCTCCACTTT.

This chain connects TRBV30 to TRBJ2-3; 15 nucleotides match TRBD2. The CDR3 runs 15 residues. The V and J ends lost 1 base and 6 bases, in that order; junction bases with no gene match: 2. Germline V CDR1 and CDR2: GTSNPN, SVGIG (reference sequence). The CDR3 bases are TGTGCCTGGAGTGCAGGGACTAGCGGGGGGGATACGCAGTATTTT. Amino acids: CAWSAGTSGGDTQYF.

The chain couples TRBV7-3 to TRBJ2-5, with a possible D match to TRBD1 (8 bases). CDR3 length: 13 residues. Germline V lookup: CDR1 SGHTA, CDR2 FQGTGA. Trimming took 5 bases from V and 5 from J, leaving 12 bases between them. CDR3 bases: TGTGCCAGCAGCGGACAGGGAGGGGAGACCCAGTACTTC. Residues: CASSGQGGETQYF.

CDR3 nucleotide sequence: TGCGCCAGCAGCCCGACCGGGGCAGGAAACCAAGAGACCCAGTACTTC. The encoded protein is CASSPTGAGNQETQYF. The chain combines TRBV5-1 with TRBJ2-5; D might be TRBD1 or TRBD2, each matching 5 bases. This CDR3 region has 16 residues. CDR1 is SGHRS and CDR2 is YFSETQ in the germline V gene. V lost 4 bases to trimming and J lost 0 bases, with 16 bases between them.

The chain employs TRBV10-1 and TRBJ1-4; D uncertain. V lost 9 bases, J lost 3 bases, and 14 bases lay in between. In germline, CDR1 is WNHNN, CDR2 SYGVQD (reference sequence). The CDR3 runs 14 residues. CDR3 loop: CARKTPGSNEKLFF. The CDR3, as DNA: TGCGCCAGAAAGACCCCAGGTTCTAATGAAAAACTGTTTTTT.

This chain links TRBV6-5 with TRBJ2-1; perhaps TRBD2 as D (6 bases). CDR1 and CDR2 from the germline V gene are MNHEY and SVGAGI. The CDR3 is made up of 11 amino acids. V dropped 8 bases and J dropped 7 bases, with 9 bases sitting between them. The CDR3 DNA reads TGTGCCAGCCGGGGGATGAATGAGCAGTTCTTC. Translated: CASRGMNEQFF.

V usage is TRBV11-3 and J usage is TRBJ2-2, with 7 bases identical to TRBD1. V lost 1 base and J lost 4; bases outside the gene matches: 3. The CDR3 extends over 15 amino acids. Germline V gene data show CDR1 as SGHNT and CDR2 as YENEEA. CDR3 region: CASSLGQGVTGELFF. CDR3 coding DNA: TGTGCCAGCAGCTTAGGACAGGGCGTCACCGGGGAGCTGTTTTTT.

Only a few counts were recorded for this clone. V and J are TRBV19 and TRBJ1-1, with TRBD1 matching 8 bases. Losses at the gene ends were 6 bases for V and 1 base for J; bases not matched to a gene: 4. The V gene's germline CDR1 is LNHDA and CDR2 SQIVND (reference sequence). The CDR3 has 14 residues. The CDR3 reads CASRTDRANTEAFF. CDR3 nucleotides: TGTGCCAGTAGAACGGACAGGGCGAACACTGAAGCTTTCTTT.

The genes are TRBV28 and TRBJ2-7, with D unclear. The germline gives CDR1 MDHEN, CDR2 SYDVKM. There are 14 residues in the CDR3. The V gene lost 6 bases and the J gene lost 3 bases, with 15 bases spanning the gap. The CDR3 protein is CASRPRPSFYEQYF. The CDR3 DNA is TGTGCCAGCAGACCTCGGCCCTCGTTCTACGAGCAGTACTTC.

The chain combines TRBV11-2 with TRBJ2-3; TRBD1 might be the D (5 bases). Trimming shortened V by 6 bases and J by 9 bases, and 13 bases separated the two germline ends. CDR1 is SGHAT and CDR2 is FQNNGV in the germline V gene. The CDR3 sequence is 12 residues long. The CDR3 sequence: CASSEGVDTQYF. CDR3 nucleotide sequence: TGTGCCAGCAGTGAAGGGGTAGACACGCAGTATTTT.

Points on this clone: Other DNA sequences in the same sample also yield this CDR3. V and J are TRBV5-1 and TRBJ2-3; D gene ambiguous. Germline V gene sequence: CDR1 SGHRS, CDR2 YFSETQ. The CDR3 sequence is 15 residues long. Trimming removed 0 bases at V and 0 bases at J, with 8 bases between. CDR3 region: CASSLALTSTDTQYF. In DNA, the CDR3 is TGCGCCAGCAGCTTGGCACTCACTAGCACAGATACGCAGTATTTT. Combining the CDR3 with reference TRBV5-1 and TRBJ2-3 gives the whole variable domain KAGVTQTPRYLIKTRGQQVTLSCSPISGHRSVSWYQQTPGQGLQFLFEYFSETQRNKGNFPGRFSGRQFSNSRSEMNVSTLELGDSALYLCASSLALTSTDTQYFGPGTRLTVL.

The genes are TRBV7-9 and TRBJ1-5; D is uncertain. The germline gives CDR1 SEHNR, CDR2 FQNEAQ (reference sequence). The CDR3 extends over 12 amino acids. The V end was cut by 1 base, the J end by 7 bases, with 5 bases between. The CDR3: CASSLDSQPQHF. CDR3 DNA: TGTGCCAGCAGCTTAGACAGCCAGCCCCAGCATTTT.

The chain combines TRBV5-1 with TRBJ1-2; 9 bases align to TRBD1. Looked up from germline, CDR1 is SGHRS and CDR2 is YFSETQ. The CDR3 has 15 amino acids. The V segment lost 0 bases and the J segment 3 bases; nucleotides outside the gene matches: 3. CDR3 in DNA: TGCGCCAGCAGCTTGGACACAGGGGGCTACTATGGCTACACCTTC. Its translation: CASSLDTGGYYGYTF.

The rearrangement joins TRBV7-2 to TRBJ2-5, with TRBD2 matching 8 bases. V gave up 5 bases and J gave up 2 bases; unmatched junction bases: 13. CDR3 length: 17 residues. CDR1 and CDR2 from the germline V gene are SGHTA and FQGNSA. CDR3 loop: CASSRPSWRGVQETQYF. The CDR3 nucleotides are TGTGCCAGCAGCCGCCCTAGCTGGCGGGGGGTTCAAGAGACCCAGTACTTC.